The sequence of this T cell receptor (beta chain) was determined in a study of neurological immune-mediated disorders. MiXCR, applied by TCRdb to the 5' RACE reads, yields one record per CDR3 protein. This sample has roughly 34,000 distinct CDR3 sequences; less than 15% occur once, and the top ten carry roughly 2.2%. The CDR3 extends over 16 amino acids. Trimming took 5 bases from V and 2 from J; bases not matched to a gene: 14. Germline CDR1 reads DFQATT; CDR2 reads SNEGSKA (reference sequence). Sample time point: longitudinal time-point 2. Sequenced input: PBMCs. The sequence was collected from a woman aged 35 to 49 in good health. The chain uses TRBV20-1 and TRBJ1-1; 7 bases fit TRBD1. DNA of the CDR3: TGCAGTGCTGCCGGGACAGAGGGGGTCGTAAACACTGAAGCTTTCTTT. Its protein product is CSAAGTEGVVNTEAFF.